This T cell receptor (beta chain) was retrieved from a study of blood T cell repertoires in COVID-19. About the study: Both acute and convalescent COVID-19 samples were obtained from the United States, Italy and Spain. PBMCs, B-cell-depleted T cells, or T cells were the source of the cDNA or gDNA that made up the material.

Under the authors' procedure: Amplified reference gene primers provided the basis for estimating nucleated cell counts. Repertoires were generated with immunoSEQ multiplex PCR, while TCRdb's copy carries only in-frame clones and drops some. The V and J calls and the clone size are those of that table, but D and trimming were determined from the DNA. The sample lists about 150,000 clones, roughly 80% occurring once. The CDR3 is 15 residues long. CDR1 MNHEY and CDR2 SVGEGT come from the germline V gene. The V segment lost 4 bases and the J segment 7 bases; nucleotides outside the gene matches: 4. The sequenced sample was peripheral blood. The V call is TRBV6-2 or TRBV6-3, the J call TRBJ2-1; 13 nucleotides agree with TRBD2. The origin of this receptor is an elderly man with acute or convalescent COVID-19. The CDR3 DNA sequence: TGTGCCAGCAGTTCCGGGACTAGCGGGGTAAATGAGCAGTTCTTC. It yields the protein CASSSGTSGVNEQFF.